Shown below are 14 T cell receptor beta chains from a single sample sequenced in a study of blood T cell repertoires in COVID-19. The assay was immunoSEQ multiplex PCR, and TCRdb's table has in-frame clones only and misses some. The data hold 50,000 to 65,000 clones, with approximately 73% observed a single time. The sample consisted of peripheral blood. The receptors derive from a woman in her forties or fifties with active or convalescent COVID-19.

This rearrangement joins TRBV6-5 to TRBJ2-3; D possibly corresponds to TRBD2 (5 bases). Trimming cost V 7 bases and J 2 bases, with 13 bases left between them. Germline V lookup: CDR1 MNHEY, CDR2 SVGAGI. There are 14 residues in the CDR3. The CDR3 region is CASTLGVNTDTQYF. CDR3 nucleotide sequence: TGTGCCAGCACGTTGGGAGTGAACACAGATACGCAGTATTTT.

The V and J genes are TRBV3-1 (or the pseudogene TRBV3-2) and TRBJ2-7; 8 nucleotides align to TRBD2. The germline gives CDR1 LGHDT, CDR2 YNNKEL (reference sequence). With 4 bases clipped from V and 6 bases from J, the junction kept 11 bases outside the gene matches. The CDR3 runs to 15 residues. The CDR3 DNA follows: TGTGCCAGCAGCCCCGGGGGGGCGGGAGAGGGCGAGCAGTACTTC. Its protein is CASSPGGAGEGEQYF.

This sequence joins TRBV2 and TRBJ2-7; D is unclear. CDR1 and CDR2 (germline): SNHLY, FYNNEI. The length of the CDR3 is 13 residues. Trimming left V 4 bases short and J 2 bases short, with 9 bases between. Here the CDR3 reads CASSGDSAYEQYF. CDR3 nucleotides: TGTGCCAGCAGTGGAGACTCTGCCTACGAGCAGTACTTC.

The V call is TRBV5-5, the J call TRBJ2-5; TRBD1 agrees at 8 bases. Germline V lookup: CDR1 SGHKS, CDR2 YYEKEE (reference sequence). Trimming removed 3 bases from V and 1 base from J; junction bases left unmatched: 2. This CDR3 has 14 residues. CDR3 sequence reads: CASSWTGTQETQYF. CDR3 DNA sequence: TGTGCCAGCAGCTGGACAGGGACCCAAGAGACCCAGTACTTC.

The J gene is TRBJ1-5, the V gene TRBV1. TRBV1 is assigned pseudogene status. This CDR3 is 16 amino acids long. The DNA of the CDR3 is TGCACCAGCAGCCAAGATTTTGTGCGGCCCCATTGTCCCCAGCATTTT. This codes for CTSSQDFVRPHCPQHF.

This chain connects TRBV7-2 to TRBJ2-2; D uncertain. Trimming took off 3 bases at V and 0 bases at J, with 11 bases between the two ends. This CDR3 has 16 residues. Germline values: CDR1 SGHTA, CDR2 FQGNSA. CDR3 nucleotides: TGTGCCAGCAGCTTGAGGCTACACCCGAACACCGGGGAGCTGTTTTTT. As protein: CASSLRLHPNTGELFF.

The CDR3 region is CAWRGQAGRGTEAFF. The CDR3 DNA reads TGTGCCTGGAGGGGGCAGGCGGGGCGAGGGACTGAAGCTTTCTTT. This chain joins TRBV30 and TRBJ1-1; D perhaps matches TRBD1 (5 bases). The CDR3 contains 15 residues. Germline loops: CDR1 GTSNPN, CDR2 SVGIG (reference sequence). Trimming stripped 3 bases from V and 5 bases from J, with 19 bases between.

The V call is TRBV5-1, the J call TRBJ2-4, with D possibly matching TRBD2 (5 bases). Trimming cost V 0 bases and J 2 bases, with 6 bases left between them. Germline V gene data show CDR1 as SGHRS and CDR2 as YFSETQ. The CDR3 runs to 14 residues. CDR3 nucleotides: TGCGCCAGCAGCTTGGCCGGGACCAAAAACATTCAGTACTTC. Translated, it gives CASSLAGTKNIQYF.

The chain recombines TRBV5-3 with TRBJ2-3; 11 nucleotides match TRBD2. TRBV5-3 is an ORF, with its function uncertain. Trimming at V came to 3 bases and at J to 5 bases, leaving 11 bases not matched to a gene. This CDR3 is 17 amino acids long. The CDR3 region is CARSCQGLAAKRDTQYF. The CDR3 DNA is TGTGCCAGAAGCTGCCAGGGACTAGCGGCCAAGCGAGATACGCAGTATTTT.

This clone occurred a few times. The CDR3 loop reads CASSPTGGAPNEKLFF. As DNA, the CDR3 is TGTGCCAGCAGCCCCACAGGGGGCGCACCTAATGAAAAACTGTTTTTT. The chain recombines TRBV11-2 with TRBJ1-4; 9 nucleotides align to TRBD1. Germline V gene sequence: CDR1 SGHAT, CDR2 FQNNGV. The CDR3 has 16 amino acids. After removal of 5 bases from V and 3 bases from J, the junction contained 7 bases not matched to a gene.

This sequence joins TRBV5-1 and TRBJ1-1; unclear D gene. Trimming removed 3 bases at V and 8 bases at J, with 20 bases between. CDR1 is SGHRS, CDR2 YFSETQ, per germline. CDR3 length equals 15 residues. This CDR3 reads CASSSTLGERGEAFF. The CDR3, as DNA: TGCGCCAGCAGCTCAACATTGGGTGAACGGGGAGAAGCTTTCTTT.

The CDR3 reads CASSIGVGDRGGYTF. In nucleotides, the CDR3 is TGTGCCAGTAGTATAGGAGTAGGGGACAGGGGCGGCTACACCTTC. The V gene is TRBV19, the J gene TRBJ1-2, with 10 bases identical to TRBD1. Per the germline V gene, CDR1 is LNHDA and CDR2 is SQIVND (reference sequence). The CDR3 contains 15 residues. Trimming cost V 1 base and J 8 bases; bases outside gene matches: 7.

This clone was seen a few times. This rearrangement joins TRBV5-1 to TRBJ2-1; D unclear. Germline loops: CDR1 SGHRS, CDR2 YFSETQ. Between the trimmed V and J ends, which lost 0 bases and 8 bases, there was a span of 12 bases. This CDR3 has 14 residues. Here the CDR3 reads CASSLGGSFDEQFF. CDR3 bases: TGCGCCAGCAGCTTGGGCGGTAGTTTCGATGAGCAGTTCTTC.

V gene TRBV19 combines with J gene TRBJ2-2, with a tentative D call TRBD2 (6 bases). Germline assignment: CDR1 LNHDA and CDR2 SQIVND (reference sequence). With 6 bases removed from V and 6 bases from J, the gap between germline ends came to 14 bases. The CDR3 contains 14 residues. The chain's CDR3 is CASRPGTSPGELFF. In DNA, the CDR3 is TGTGCCAGTAGGCCCGGGACTTCTCCCGGGGAGCTGTTTTTT.